The 8 T cell receptor beta chains listed next were all sequenced from one sample in a study of persistence of HIV-infected CD4 T cells (dated by TCRdb to the early 2020s). No antigen has been identified for these receptors. TCRbeta repertoires were sequenced from genomic DNA with the immunoSEQ hsTCRB assay version 4 in survey mode. Sourced from immuneACCESS, this table was stored by TCRdb with only in-frame sequences that have V and J called. A share of the clones is absent; for the studies checked, an unresolved V gene accounts for under half, and the remainder has no known explanation. This sample lists approximately 44,000 clones; about 90% were detected once. The ten top clones hold over 0.9% of the sample. The label giving this sample's treatment or condition can be read as: suppressive antiretroviral therapy. As a nonspecific positive control representing the CD4+ T cell repertoire, the cells were stimulated with anti-CD3/anti-CD28 magnetic beads. CD4+ T cells that responded were sorted based on upregulation of both CD40 ligand and CD69.

The sample consisted of CD4+ T cells sorted from PBMCs after roughly 18-hour stimulation, taken from a patient who received antiretroviral therapy. The sample's cell subset or site label, decoded: CD40L+CD69+ CD4 T cells responding to anti-CD3/anti-CD28 beads, representing the overall repertoire. Every receptor here comes from an adult man with HIV who was CMV-seropositive.

This clone was seen only a few times. The chain uses TRBV5-1 and TRBJ1-6; unclear D gene. The V end lost 7 bases, the J end lost 7 bases, and 15 bases lay between the germline ends. The germline V gene encodes CDR1 SGHRS and CDR2 YFSETQ. This CDR3 contains 14 residues. The CDR3 DNA is TGCGCCAGCTCACGGCTTGGGGAAAATTCACCCCTCCACTTT. Translated, it gives CASSRLGENSPLHF.

V is TRBV27 and J is TRBJ2-1; 7 nucleotides match TRBD1. The CDR3 sequence is 15 residues long. Germline CDR1 MNHEY, CDR2 SMNVEV (reference sequence). V lost 4 bases to trimming and J lost 9 bases; unmatched junction nucleotides: 12. CDR3 protein: CASSSQTGRGSEQFF. CDR3 nucleotide sequence: TGTGCCAGCAGTTCTCAGACAGGGAGAGGGAGTGAGCAGTTCTTC.

The chain is built from TRBV18 and TRBJ2-3; 7 bases fit TRBD2. J was trimmed by 0 bases and V by 5 bases; bases with no gene match: 5. This CDR3 is built from 15 residues. Germline V gene sequence: CDR1 KGHSH, CDR2 LQKENI. The CDR3 DNA is TGTGCCAGCTCAAACCTAGCGGCTAGCACAGATACGCAGTATTTT. It translates to CASSNLAASTDTQYF. Combining the CDR3 with reference TRBV18 and TRBJ2-3 gives the whole variable domain NAGVMQNPRHLVRRRGQEARLRCSPMKGHSHVYWYRQLPEEGLKFMVYLQKENIIDESGMPKERFSAEFPKEGPSILRIQQVVRGDSAAYFCASSNLAASTDTQYFGPGTRLTVL.

This sequence joins TRBV7-2 and TRBJ2-2; tentatively, D is TRBD1 or TRBD2 (7 bases each). The CDR3 extends over 14 amino acids. V lost 2 bases and J 6 bases, leaving 10 bases between the germline ends. From germline, CDR1 is SGHTA and CDR2 FQGNSA. The CDR3 bases are TGTGCCAGCAGCTTACAGGGGGGGCCCGGGGAGCTGTTTTTT. Encoded protein: CASSLQGGPGELFF.

This chain uses TRBV20-1 with TRBJ2-7, with D perhaps TRBD1 (7 bases). This CDR3 contains 11 residues. The germline V gene has CDR1 DFQATT and CDR2 SNEGSKA (reference sequence). With 5 bases removed from V and 6 bases from J, the gap between germline ends came to 11 bases. The CDR3 DNA follows: TGCAGTGCTCAGGGGGGCGGCGAGCAGTACTTC. Its translation is CSAQGGGEQYF.

The J gene is TRBJ2-5, the V gene TRBV3-1 (or the pseudogene TRBV3-2), with 8 bases that match TRBD1. The germline CDR1 and CDR2 sequences are LGHDT and YNNKEL (reference sequence). V dropped 1 base and J dropped 2; count of bases not matched to a gene: 6. The CDR3 length is 16 residues. CDR3 residues: CASSQGWTGSQETQYF. In DNA form, the CDR3 reads TGTGCCAGCAGCCAAGGGTGGACAGGGAGTCAAGAGACCCAGTACTTC.

This chain links TRBV12-3 or TRBV12-4 with TRBJ2-1; D is possibly TRBD1 (6 bases). This CDR3 is built from 11 residues. The V gene lost 6 bases and the J gene lost 7 bases, with 7 bases spanning the gap. CDR3 protein: CASSQGNEQFF. CDR3 nucleotide sequence: TGTGCCAGCAGCCAGGGGAATGAGCAGTTCTTC.

The V call is TRBV2, the J call TRBJ1-6; D is undetermined. The CDR3 is made up of 15 amino acids. Germline assignment: CDR1 SNHLY and CDR2 FYNNEI. Trimming removed 0 bases at V and 9 bases at J, with 12 bases between. Here the CDR3 reads CASSEAGMAGSPLHF. The CDR3 bases are TGTGCCAGCAGTGAAGCCGGGATGGCGGGTTCACCCCTCCACTTT.